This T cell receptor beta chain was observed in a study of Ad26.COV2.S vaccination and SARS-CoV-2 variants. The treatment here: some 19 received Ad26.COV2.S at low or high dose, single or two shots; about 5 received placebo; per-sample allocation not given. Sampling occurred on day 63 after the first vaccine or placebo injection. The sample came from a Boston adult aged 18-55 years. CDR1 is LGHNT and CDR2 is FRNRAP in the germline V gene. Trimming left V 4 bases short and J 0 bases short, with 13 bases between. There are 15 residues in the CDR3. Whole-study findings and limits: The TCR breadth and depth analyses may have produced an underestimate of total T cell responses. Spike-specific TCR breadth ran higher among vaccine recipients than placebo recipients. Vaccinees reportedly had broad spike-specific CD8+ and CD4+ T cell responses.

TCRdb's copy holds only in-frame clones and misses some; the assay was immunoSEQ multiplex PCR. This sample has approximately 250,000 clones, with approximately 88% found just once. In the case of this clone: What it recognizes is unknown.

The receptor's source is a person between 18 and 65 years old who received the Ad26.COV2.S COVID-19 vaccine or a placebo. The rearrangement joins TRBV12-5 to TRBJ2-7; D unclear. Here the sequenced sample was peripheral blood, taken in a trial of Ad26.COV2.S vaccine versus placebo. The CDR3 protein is CASGSPDTTSYEQYV. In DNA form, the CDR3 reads TGTGCTAGTGGTTCCCCTGACACTACCTCCTACGAGCAGTACGTC.